The source of this T cell receptor beta chain is a study of blood T cell repertoires in COVID-19. Study details: Acute and convalescent COVID-19 specimens originated in the United States, Italy and Spain. In each case, the material was cDNA or gDNA derived from T cells, B-cell-depleted T cells, or PBMCs.

The CDR3 contains 16 residues. The V end was cut by 7 bases, the J end by 0 bases, with 13 bases between. The germline gives CDR1 SNHLY, CDR2 FYNNEI. This clone was seen a few times. In the authors' workflow: The authors estimated nucleated cell counts from reference gene primer amplification. Here immunoSEQ multiplex PCR was the method, and the copy in TCRdb shows in-frame clones only, minus some. That table gives V, J and clone size, and the DNA gave D and trimming. In the table there are 200,000 to 250,000 clones, 85% to 90% of which are singletons. This rearrangement joins TRBV2 to TRBJ1-6; D is unresolved. Sequenced material: peripheral blood. The receptor comes from a middle-aged man with acute or convalescent COVID-19. The CDR3 DNA reads as TGTGCCAGCACGGCACGGGGAAGCTCCTATAATTCACCCCTCCACTTT. Its translation is CASTARGSSYNSPLHF.